A selection of T cell receptor beta chains follows, all from one sample in a study of T cell responses to AZD1222 COVID-19 vaccine. Profiling relied on immunoSEQ multiplex PCR, and the TCRdb table lists in-frame clones only, not all of them. The repertoire holds 70,000 or so clones, with roughly 86% as singletons. Specimen: peripheral blood, collected on day 0 of AZD1222 vaccination. The receptors were gathered from an adult in good health. CDR3s include the opening cysteine and the closing phenylalanine or tryptophan. The D gene is left open where the match is weak. Not all rows give a size; the values are once, few, many and, for expanded clones, a class.

d_call: NA
clone_size: once
j_call: TRBJ2-7
v_call: TRBV5-1
cdr3_aa: CASSTVAGLYYEQYF
cdr3_nt: TGCGCCAGCAGCACAGTGGCGGGGCTATACTACGAGCAGTACTTC

d_call: NA
clone_size: NA
j_call: TRBJ2-1
v_call: TRBV23-1
cdr3_aa: CASSPRGRAYLF
cdr3_nt: TGCGCCAGCAGTCCGAGGGGCAGGGCGTACCTCTTC

d_call: NA
clone_size: NA
j_call: TRBJ2-1
v_call: TRBV19
cdr3_aa: CAGDEQFF
cdr3_nt: TGTGCCGGAGATGAGCAGTTCTTC

d_call: NA
clone_size: NA
j_call: TRBJ2-3
v_call: TRBV11-2
cdr3_aa: CASSLTGTLTTDTQYF
cdr3_nt: TGTGCCAGCAGCTTAACGGGGACTCTAACTACAGATACGCAGTATTTT

d_call: NA
clone_size: NA
j_call: TRBJ1-1
v_call: TRBV7-9
cdr3_aa: CASSLEKGHTMNTEAFF
cdr3_nt: TGTGCCAGCAGCTTAGAAAAGGGGCATACAATGAACACTGAAGCTTTCTTT

d_call: TRBD2
clone_size: NA
j_call: TRBJ2-7
v_call: TRBV7-9
cdr3_aa: CASSLLAGHEQYF
cdr3_nt: TGTGCCAGCAGCTTACTAGCGGGCCACGAGCAGTACTTC

d_call: NA
clone_size: NA
j_call: TRBJ2-2
v_call: TRBV9
cdr3_aa: CASSVEGAHTGELFF
cdr3_nt: TGTGCCAGCAGCGTTGAGGGAGCTCACACCGGGGAGCTGTTTTTT

d_call: NA
clone_size: NA
j_call: TRBJ1-6
v_call: TRBV19
cdr3_aa: CASTHRDLSNSPLHF
cdr3_nt: TGTGCCAGTACTCACCGGGACCTCAGTAATTCACCCCTCCACTTT

d_call: NA
clone_size: once
j_call: TRBJ1-2
v_call: TRBV5-1
cdr3_aa: CASSLGSTGIGYGYTF
cdr3_nt: TGCGCCAGCAGCTTGGGAAGCACAGGGATCGGCTATGGCTACACCTTC

d_call: NA
clone_size: NA
j_call: TRBJ1-1
v_call: TRBV18
cdr3_aa: CASSPRGPGTEAFF
cdr3_nt: TGTGCCAGCTCACCACGAGGACCAGGGACTGAAGCTTTCTTT

d_call: NA
clone_size: NA
j_call: TRBJ2-7
v_call: TRBV28
cdr3_aa: CASSYLGEQYF
cdr3_nt: TGTGCCAGCAGTTACCTAGGGGAGCAGTACTTC

d_call: NA
clone_size: NA
j_call: TRBJ1-1
v_call: TRBV27
cdr3_aa: CASSLSRPDTEAFF
cdr3_nt: TGTGCCAGCAGTTTATCGAGGCCAGACACTGAAGCTTTCTTT

d_call: NA
clone_size: NA
j_call: TRBJ1-1
v_call: TRBV10-3
cdr3_aa: CAISESWENTEAFF
cdr3_nt: TGTGCCATCAGTGAGTCGTGGGAAAACACTGAAGCTTTCTTT

d_call: NA
clone_size: NA
j_call: TRBJ1-2
v_call: TRBV20-1
cdr3_aa: CSASNEGYGYTF
cdr3_nt: TGCAGTGCTAGTAACGAGGGCTATGGCTACACCTTC

d_call: TRBD1
clone_size: NA
j_call: TRBJ1-5
v_call: TRBV5-5
cdr3_aa: CASSLVGSRGLSNQPQHF
cdr3_nt: TGTGCCAGCAGCTTGGTGGGGTCCAGGGGGCTCAGCAATCAGCCCCAGCATTTT

d_call: TRBD1
clone_size: NA
j_call: TRBJ1-1
v_call: TRBV29-1
cdr3_aa: CSGDRGNTEAFF
cdr3_nt: TGCAGCGGCGACAGGGGGAACACTGAAGCTTTCTTT

d_call: TRBD1
clone_size: NA
j_call: TRBJ1-3
v_call: TRBV18
cdr3_aa: CASSRGQGIDTIYF
cdr3_nt: TGTGCCAGCTCACGCGGACAGGGGATCGACACCATATATTTT

d_call: NA
clone_size: NA
j_call: TRBJ1-2
v_call: TRBV3-1/TRBV3-2
cdr3_aa: CASSQGFYRRGYTF
cdr3_nt: TGTGCCAGCAGCCAAGGTTTTTACAGACGGGGCTACACCTTC

d_call: TRBD1
clone_size: NA
j_call: TRBJ1-2
v_call: TRBV19
cdr3_aa: CASTAQRGLGYTF
cdr3_nt: TGTGCCAGTACCGCTCAAAGGGGGCTTGGCTACACCTTC

d_call: NA
clone_size: NA
j_call: TRBJ1-1
v_call: TRBV19
cdr3_aa: CASSIGPGKGTEAFF
cdr3_nt: TGTGCCAGTAGTATCGGGCCAGGCAAGGGCACTGAAGCTTTCTTT

d_call: TRBD2
clone_size: NA
j_call: TRBJ2-1
v_call: TRBV27
cdr3_aa: CASSPRSSGYNEQFF
cdr3_nt: TGTGCCAGCAGTCCCAGGTCTAGCGGATACAATGAGCAGTTCTTC

d_call: NA
clone_size: few
j_call: TRBJ1-1
v_call: TRBV7-8
cdr3_aa: CASSWSWDGNTEAFF
cdr3_nt: TGTGCCAGCAGCTGGTCCTGGGACGGGAACACTGAAGCTTTCTTT

d_call: NA
clone_size: NA
j_call: TRBJ2-1
v_call: TRBV3-1/TRBV3-2
cdr3_aa: CASSQGAQSAYNEQFF
cdr3_nt: TGTGCCAGCAGCCAAGGAGCCCAGTCTGCCTACAATGAGCAGTTCTTC

d_call: NA
clone_size: NA
j_call: TRBJ1-2
v_call: TRBV24-1
cdr3_aa: CATSDRDNYGYTF
cdr3_nt: TGTGCCACCAGTGACAGGGACAACTATGGCTACACCTTC

d_call: TRBD1
clone_size: once
j_call: TRBJ1-5
v_call: TRBV27
cdr3_aa: CASSGQGGNQPQHF
cdr3_nt: TGTGCCAGTTCGGGACAGGGCGGCAATCAGCCCCAGCATTTT